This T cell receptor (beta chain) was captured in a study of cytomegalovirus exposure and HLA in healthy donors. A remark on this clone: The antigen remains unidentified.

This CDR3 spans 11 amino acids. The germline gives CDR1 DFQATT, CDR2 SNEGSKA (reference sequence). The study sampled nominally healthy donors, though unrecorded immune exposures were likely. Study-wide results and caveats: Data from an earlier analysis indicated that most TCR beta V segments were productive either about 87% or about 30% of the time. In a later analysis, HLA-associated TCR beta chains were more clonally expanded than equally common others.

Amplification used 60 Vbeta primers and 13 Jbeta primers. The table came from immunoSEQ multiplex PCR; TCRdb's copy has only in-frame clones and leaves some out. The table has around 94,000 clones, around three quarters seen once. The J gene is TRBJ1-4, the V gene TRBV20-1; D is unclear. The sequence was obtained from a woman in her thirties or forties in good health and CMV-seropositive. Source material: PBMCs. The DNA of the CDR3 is TGCAGCTGGAGAACTAATGAAAAACTGTTTTTT. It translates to CSWRTNEKLFF.